What follows describes a single TCR beta chain. This clone's antigen is unknown. Base qualities are not provided; no much larger clone lies one nucleotide away. The method behind the library was PCR. TCR sequencing of DNA from cultured CD4+ T cells used the Oncomine TCR Beta short-read assay at the Johns Hopkins FTIC core. Genomic DNA was extracted from the cultured CD4+ T cells with the QIAamp micro DNA kit. Oncomine TCR Beta libraries from cultured CD4+ T cells were pooled with unique dual indexes and sequenced on an Illumina iSeq 100. The original pipeline was this. Non-productive sequences were removed, and CDR3s not starting with C, not ending with F or W, or shorter than 7 amino acids were discarded. The MANAFEST web application was used to identify antigen-specific clonotypes by comparing peptide-stimulated wells against reference wells and other culture wells. To be called positive, a clone needed an FDR below 0.05, an odds ratio above 5, and a productive frequency above 0.1% in at least two of three replicate wells. A clonotype was classed as cross-reactive if the clonotype showed significant expansion both in SARS-CoV-2 spike wells and in at least one common cold coronavirus spike condition. Similarity between CDR3 sequences was evaluated in R version 3.6.1 using Levenshtein distances (stringdist) and unrooted phylogenetic trees (ape). TCRdb reworked the public reads: Q25 trimming with fastp, MiXCR clone assembly, productive beta chains retained. Rows merge per CDR3 protein into single entries with the most common DNA and genes. The authors' filters were not applied to this entry. The sample table lists about 21,000 distinct CDR3 sequences, roughly two fifths of them with a count of one. Over 4% of the sample is in the top ten clones.

This sample stems from a study of vaccination and CD4 T cells after COVID-19 (dated by TCRdb to between 2020 and 2023). For the study in its entirety: SARS-CoV-2 positivity had been established in the convalescent patients by nasal swab PCR, and mild disease was recorded in several of these patients and severe disease in one. In the convalescent cohort there were six males and four females, among whom were two Hispanic individuals, seven Caucasians, two Asians and one multiracial person. Post-COVID blood samples from convalescent patients were collected a median of roughly 100 days after diagnosis, with a range of roughly 30 to 161 days. In fewer than 12 COVID-19 convalescent patients and several infection-naive healthy vaccine recipients, researchers compared the spike-specific CD4+ TCR repertoire from before mRNA vaccination with the repertoire from after. In control cultures, a CEFX viral epitope pool was used as positive control, an HIV-1 Nef peptide pool was used as negative control, or no peptide was added. The time from the second vaccine dose to post-vaccine blood sampling had a median of roughly 70 days and ranged from about 14 to 241 days. Participants got two doses of the Pfizer-BioNTech BNT162b2 vaccine (n=8) or two doses of the Moderna mRNA-1273 vaccine (n=2). Culture stimuli were overlapping spike peptide pools from SARS-CoV-2 and from the common cold coronaviruses HCoV-NL63, HCoV-OC43 and HCoV-229E. Points the paper makes about the study in general: Among the post-vaccine SARS-CoV-2-reactive clones in convalescent patients, a median approximately 86% showed up only after vaccination, which suggests vaccine-specific priming. Relatively few convalescent patients were included in the study, and early timepoints after natural infection were not analyzed. The median number of SARS-CoV-2-reactive clonotypes rose from around 21 after infection to 38 after vaccination, but the change was not significant. Of the vaccine-specific clones in convalescent patients, 304 of 307, or nearly all, reacted only to SARS-CoV-2 spike and did not cross-react with common cold coronaviruses.

Reading the label with the study, this specimen's treatment or condition is: roughly nine-day PBMC culture with coronavirus spike peptide pools or control peptides (ViraFEST assay). The ViraFEST assay, used in the study, expanded antigen-specific T cells with peptide pools and then identified the expanded clonotypes through TCR sequencing. The positive SARS-CoV-2 PCR tests of the convalescent patients were dated from March to December 2020, before the Alpha, Beta and Delta variants emerged in the United States. Each well held around 1.9 million PBMCs cultured with approximately 9.2 ug/ml peptide pools in IMDM containing 5% human AB serum and around 9 IU/ml IL-2. Half of the culture medium was replaced with fresh IL-2-containing medium on days 3 and 7. After ten to eleven days of culture, CD4+ T cells were isolated by negative selection using the EasySep CD4+ T cell isolation kit. PBMCs were separated from whole blood using Ficoll-Paque Plus gradient centrifugation and then either used fresh or cryopreserved at -140C. Each culture condition was generally run in triplicate wells.

Germline trimming amounts to 5 bases on V and 3 bases on J, with 8 as the count of junction bases outside the gene matches. The germline V gene yields SGHTA for CDR1 and FQGNSA for CDR2. CDR3 length: 16 amino acids, cysteine to phenylalanine. Only the CDR3 region is kept as DNA, spanning 48 bases read in frame from base 1. The receptor chain draws on TRBV7-2 and TRBJ2-5, and 11 junction bases match TRBD2. Material: CD4+ T cells from blood, cultured in vitro, obtained before SARS-CoV-2 vaccination. This clonotype was sampled from a human donor who had recovered from COVID-19. The DNA sequence is as follows: TGTGCCAGCAGCCGCCGTATACTAGCGGGAGAAGAGACCCAGTACTTC. This yields the protein CASSRRILAGEETQYF.